These 32 T cell receptor beta chains share one sample of origin, sequenced in a study of CD8 T cells in ankylosing spondylitis. TCRdb reprocessed the 5' RACE reads via MiXCR and lists one record per CDR3 protein. This sample has 250,000 to 400,000 distinct CDR3 sequences; around a tenth occur once, and the top ten carry roughly a tenth. Specimen: blood, either unsorted or a sorted T cell fraction (not recorded which). The receptors shown here come from a female donor with ankylosing spondylitis or in good health (not recorded which).

This clonotype was recorded at least ten times. The V call is TRBV20-1, the J call TRBJ1-2; D is uncertain. The germline gives CDR1 DFQATT, CDR2 SNEGSKA (reference sequence). The CDR3 is 8 residues long. Deletions cut 6 bases from V and 7 bases from J, with 3 bases between. The CDR3: CSAAGYTF. The CDR3 nucleotides read TGCAGTGCGGCTGGCTACACCTTC.

This clonotype was detected many times. The chain employs TRBV5-1 and TRBJ2-6; D is perhaps TRBD1 (5 bases). This CDR3 comprises 15 residues. The V end lost 7 bases, the J end lost 0 bases, and 11 bases lay between the germline ends. The germline V gene has CDR1 SGHRS and CDR2 YFSETQ. CDR3 amino acids: CASGQGFSGANVLTF. The CDR3 region has the DNA TGCGCCAGCGGGCAGGGTTTCTCTGGGGCCAACGTCCTGACTTTC. The variable domain in full, completed from reference TRBV5-1 and TRBJ2-6, reads KAGVTQTPRYLIKTRGQQVTLSCSPISGHRSVSWYQQTPGQGLQFLFEYFSETQRNKGNFPGRFSGRQFSNSRSEMNVSTLELGDSALYLCASGQGFSGANVLTFGAGSRLTVL.

CDR3 sequence (DNA): TGCAGTGCTAGAGGCCCAGGGAGAGAAAAACTGTTTTTT. Its protein product is CSARGPGREKLFF. The V call is TRBV20-1, the J call TRBJ1-4; a possible D gene is TRBD1 (5 bases). CDR3 length: 13 amino acids. The germline CDR1 and CDR2 sequences are DFQATT and SNEGSKA (reference sequence). The germline V and J ends were trimmed by 1 base and 8 bases, with 11 bases remaining between them.

Concerning this clonotype itself: One junction end disagrees with the germline gene, perhaps due to a read error. This chain connects TRBV20-1 to TRBJ1-3; D is ambiguous. The CDR3 is made up of 16 amino acids. The V gene's germline CDR1 is DFQATT and CDR2 SNEGSKA (reference sequence). Written as DNA, the CDR3 is TGCTGTGCGAATTCCGGGCCGAAGCGCTCTGGAAACACCATATATTTT. It is translated as CCANSGPKRSGNTIYF.

This clonotype was observed a handful of times. The chain has TRBV13 and TRBJ2-1; D may be TRBD2 (7 bases). CDR3 length: 15 residues. The V gene lost 3 bases and the J gene lost 2 bases, with 11 bases spanning the gap. The V gene's germline CDR1 is PRHDT and CDR2 FYEKMQ (reference sequence). The CDR3 loop reads CASSFRGGAYNEQFF. The CDR3 DNA follows: TGTGCCAGCAGCTTTAGAGGGGGGGCCTACAATGAGCAGTTCTTC.

This chain connects TRBV4-3 to TRBJ2-1, with 13 bases identical to TRBD2. V gave up 2 bases and J gave up 3 bases; unmatched junction bases: 4. Germline values: CDR1 LGHNA, CDR2 YSLEER. The CDR3 has 17 amino acids. The CDR3 DNA sequence: TGCGCCAGCAGCCAAAGGGGACTAGCGGGGCTCTACAATGAGCAGTTCTTC. As protein: CASSQRGLAGLYNEQFF.

The rearrangement uses TRBV18 and TRBJ1-5; D gene uncertain. This CDR3 has 14 residues. Germline V CDR1 and CDR2: KGHSH, LQKENI. Trimming pared 6 bases from V and 2 bases from J, leaving 11 bases between. CDR3 DNA sequence: TGTGCCAGCTCCGCGGAGGGTCGCAATCAGCCCCAGCATTTT. This gives the protein CASSAEGRNQPQHF.

This clonotype was detected only a few times. V is TRBV20-1 and J is TRBJ2-4; 13 nucleotides line up with TRBD2. J was trimmed by 2 bases and V by 4 bases; bases with no gene match: 8. Germline CDR1 DFQATT, CDR2 SNEGSKA (reference sequence). This CDR3 has 17 amino acids. This CDR3 reads CSAKGLAGALSKNIQYF. The CDR3 DNA is TGCAGTGCTAAAGGACTAGCGGGAGCGCTCTCCAAAAACATTCAGTACTTC.

This clonotype was picked up a small number of times. This chain uses TRBV12-3 or TRBV12-4 with TRBJ2-7; 9 nucleotides align to TRBD1. The CDR3 loop spans 15 amino acids. The V and J ends lost 5 bases and 9 bases, in that order; junction bases with no gene match: 14. The CDR3 loop is CASSRSGTGWVGQYF. CDR3 in DNA: TGTGCCAGCAGTAGATCCGGGACAGGGTGGGTCGGGCAGTACTTC.

In the case of this clonotype: A much larger clone lies a single base off, so this may be a read error. This rearrangement joins TRBV11-2 to TRBJ2-6; TRBD1 might be the D (6 bases). The CDR3 loop spans 17 amino acids. Deletions cut 5 bases from V and 3 bases from J, with 17 bases between. Germline V gene sequence: CDR1 SGHAT, CDR2 FQNNGV. The CDR3 reads CASSTRTVSFGANVLTF. For the CDR3, the DNA is TGTGCCAGCAGCACACGGACAGTAAGCTTTGGGGCCAACGTCCTGACTTTC. Supplemented by reference TRBV11-2 and TRBJ2-6, the full variable domain reads EAGVAQSPRYKIIEKRQSVAFWCNPISGHATLYWYQQILGQGPKLLIQFQNNGVVDDSQLPKDRFSAERLKGVDSTLKIQPAKLEDSAVYLCASSTRTVSFGANVLTFGAGSRLTVL.

This clonotype was seen only a few times. The chain links TRBV12-3 or TRBV12-4 to TRBJ1-1, with D maybe TRBD1 (6 bases). The CDR3 covers 14 residues. V lost 4 bases and J 1 base, leaving 10 bases between the germline ends. CDR3 in amino acids: CASSYRVSNTEAFF. CDR3 coding DNA: TGTGCCAGCAGTTACAGGGTCTCGAACACTGAAGCTTTCTTT.

This clonotype was found many times. This chain links TRBV5-1 with TRBJ2-7; 7 bases map to TRBD1. CDR1 and CDR2 (germline): SGHRS, YFSETQ. The CDR3 is 14 residues long. Unmatched junction bases numbered 9, after V lost 4 bases and J lost 5 bases. CDR3 sequence: CASSPRQGSNEQYF. CDR3 in DNA: TGCGCCAGCAGCCCACGACAGGGTAGCAACGAGCAGTACTTC.

Of note for this clonotype: This could be a read error, since a much larger clone is one nucleotide away. The chain joins TRBV28 to TRBJ2-1, with 7 bases fitting TRBD2. Germline V gives CDR1 MDHEN, CDR2 SYDVKM. The CDR3 runs 15 residues. The CDR3 protein is CANSSIAGAYNEQFF. DNA of the CDR3: TGTGCCAACAGTTCAATAGCGGGCGCGTACAATGAGCAGTTCTTC.

This clonotype has a count of ten or more. The genes are TRBV20-1 and TRBJ2-1; 12 bases agree with TRBD2. V gave up 4 bases and J gave up 7 bases; unmatched junction bases: 14. Germline V gene sequence: CDR1 DFQATT, CDR2 SNEGSKA (reference sequence). This CDR3 is built from 17 residues. The CDR3 DNA is TGCAGTGCTAACCACCCCCTACTAGCGGGAGGTCAGAATGAGCAGTTCTTC. It yields the protein CSANHPLLAGGQNEQFF.

There are many counts of this clonotype. The chain has TRBV9 and TRBJ2-7; 9 nucleotides line up with TRBD1. The CDR3 loop spans 15 amino acids. Germline V gene lookup returns CDR1 SGDLS and CDR2 YYNGEE. V was pared by 6 bases and J by 5 bases, with 12 bases of the junction left unmatched. The DNA of the CDR3 is TGTGCCAGCACCCTAGCGCCGACAGGGGGGAACGAGCAGTACTTC. The encoded protein is CASTLAPTGGNEQYF.

The chain has TRBV13 and TRBJ2-4, with 16 bases fitting TRBD2. CDR1 is PRHDT, CDR2 FYEKMQ, per germline (reference sequence). V lost 4 bases to trimming and J lost 1 base; unmatched junction nucleotides: 16. This CDR3 is 22 amino acids long. The DNA for the CDR3 is TGTGCCAGCAGCTCCCCGGTCGGGGGACTAGCGGGAGGGCCCAGCGCCAAAAACATTCAGTACTTC. Translated, it gives CASSSPVGGLAGGPSAKNIQYF.

The chain has TRBV20-1 and TRBJ1-2, with 7 bases that match TRBD1. The germline V gene encodes CDR1 DFQATT and CDR2 SNEGSKA (reference sequence). J gave up 4 bases and V 3 bases, and 2 bases lay outside the gene matches. This CDR3 region has 12 residues. The CDR3 bases are TGCAGTGCTAGGGAGGGGGCCTATGGCTACACCTTC. Translated: CSAREGAYGYTF.

V gene TRBV4-1 combines with J gene TRBJ2-1; maybe TRBD1 (7 bases). CDR1 MGHRA and CDR2 YSYEKL come from the germline V gene. There are 14 residues in the CDR3. Between the trimmed V and J ends, which lost 7 bases and 7 bases, there was a span of 17 bases. In nucleotides, the CDR3 is TGCGCCAGCACCCGTCTCAGGGGGGCGAATGAGCAGTTCTTC. It is translated as CASTRLRGANEQFF.

This clonotype was observed a few times. V usage is TRBV4-3 and J usage is TRBJ2-2; perhaps D is TRBD1 or TRBD2 (6 bases each). The length of the CDR3 is 17 residues. The V end lost 1 base, the J end lost 5 bases, and 17 bases lay between the germline ends. The V gene's germline CDR1 is LGHNA and CDR2 YSLEER. The CDR3, as DNA: TGCGCCAGCAGCCAAGTTGGGCAGGGGCGGGGAACCGGGGAGCTGTTTTTT. Its protein product is CASSQVGQGRGTGELFF.

J is TRBJ2-7 and V is TRBV5-1; 8 nucleotides align to TRBD2. Unmatched junction bases numbered 5, after V lost 8 bases and J lost 4 bases. The length of the CDR3 is 12 residues. Germline CDR1 and CDR2: SGHRS and YFSETQ. The CDR3: CASGREGYEQYF. The DNA of the CDR3 is TGCGCCAGTGGACGGGAGGGGTACGAGCAGTACTTC.

This clonotype was recorded at least ten times. V and J are TRBV20-1 and TRBJ1-3; D call uncertain. Trimming removed 0 bases from V and 6 bases from J, with 12 bases in between. Germline loops: CDR1 DFQATT, CDR2 SNEGSKA (reference sequence). The CDR3 sequence is 14 residues long. The CDR3 bases are TGCAGTGCTAGAGACCTATCCCTGGCAAACACCATATATTTT. Residues: CSARDLSLANTIYF.

About this clonotype itself: A read error may explain this, as a much larger clone is one base away. The rearrangement uses TRBV5-1 and TRBJ2-5, with no clear D. Germline CDR1 SGHRS, CDR2 YFSETQ. The CDR3 is 15 residues long. The CDR3 spells CVSSEDGMYQETQYF. CDR3 in DNA: TGCGTCAGCAGCGAGGACGGAATGTACCAAGAGACCCAGTACTTC.

In this sample, this clonotype turned up many times. The CDR3 sequence is CSAGQSPNEKLFF. The DNA for the CDR3 is TGCAGCGCGGGACAGTCCCCTAATGAAAAACTGTTTTTT. The J gene is TRBJ1-4, the V gene TRBV29-1, with 7 bases identical to TRBD1. V was pared by 7 bases and J by 3 bases, with 5 bases of the junction left unmatched. The CDR3 has 13 residues. The germline gives CDR1 SQVTM, CDR2 ANQGSEA.

This clonotype has at least ten counts. This chain connects TRBV6-1 to TRBJ2-7; a possible D gene is TRBD1 (6 bases). V was pared by 5 bases and J by 5 bases, with 16 bases between. Germline CDR1 reads MNHNS; CDR2 reads SASEGT. The length of the CDR3 is 14 residues. CDR3 in amino acids: CASSPRRGIDEQYF. Written as DNA, the CDR3 is TGTGCCAGCAGTCCACGAAGGGGGATAGACGAGCAGTACTTC.

There are many counts of this clonotype. The rearrangement uses TRBV20-1 and TRBJ2-7; D might be TRBD2 (6 bases). From germline, CDR1 is DFQATT and CDR2 SNEGSKA (reference sequence). The CDR3 spans 14 residues. Trimming stripped 6 bases from V and 3 bases from J, with 18 bases between. The CDR3 reads CSARDSSRLYEQYF. In DNA, the CDR3 is TGCAGTGCCAGGGACTCCAGTAGACTCTACGAGCAGTACTTC.

V and J are TRBV4-1 and TRBJ2-7, with 13 bases aligning to TRBD2. The CDR3 is made up of 17 amino acids. The V and J ends lost 0 bases and 2 bases, in that order; junction bases with no gene match: 4. From germline, CDR1 is MGHRA and CDR2 YSYEKL. The CDR3 sequence is CASSQERGTSGAYEQYF. The CDR3 DNA sequence: TGCGCCAGCAGCCAAGAGAGGGGGACTAGCGGGGCCTACGAGCAGTACTTC.

A few counts support this clonotype. V is TRBV12-3 or TRBV12-4 and J is TRBJ1-2; D might be TRBD1 (5 bases). The CDR3 has 16 residues. The ends were cut back, 4 bases at V and 4 bases at J, with 19 bases in the middle. CDR3 in amino acids: CASSSPDRYSSYGYTF. The CDR3 DNA reads TGTGCCAGCAGTTCCCCTGACAGATACTCTTCCTATGGCTACACCTTC.

This clonotype was observed many times. The chain recombines TRBV7-8 with TRBJ2-7; D not certain. The CDR3 is 14 residues long. The V end was cut by 2 bases, the J end by 3 bases, with 11 bases between. Germline assignment: CDR1 SGHVS and CDR2 FQNEAQ. CDR3 loop: CASSLYGFDYEQYF. CDR3 coding DNA: TGTGCCAGCAGCTTATATGGGTTCGACTACGAGCAGTACTTC. The full variable domain, rest sourced from reference TRBV7-8 and TRBJ2-7, is GAGVSQSPRYKVAKRGQDVALRCDPISGHVSLFWYQQALGQGPEFLTYFQNEAQLDKSGLPSDRFFAERPEGSVSTLKIQRTQQEDSAVYLCASSLYGFDYEQYFGPGTRLTVT.

Ten or more counts support this clonotype. The V gene is TRBV10-3, the J gene TRBJ2-2; TRBD2 matches at 7 bases. The CDR3 has 15 residues. In germline, CDR1 is ENHRY, CDR2 SYGVKD. Trimming took 3 bases from V and 1 from J; bases not matched to a gene: 2. CDR3 sequence (DNA): TGTGCCATCAGTGACAGCGGGGAGAACACCGGGGAGCTGTTTTTT. Protein sequence: CAISDSGENTGELFF.

The gene calls are TRBV28 and TRBJ1-5, with D tentatively TRBD1 (6 bases). This CDR3 region has 15 residues. V lost 3 bases to trimming and J lost 2 bases, with 11 bases between them. Germline V lookup: CDR1 MDHEN, CDR2 SYDVKM. The CDR3 is CASSFQGHGNQPQHF. CDR3 in DNA: TGTGCCAGCAGTTTTCAGGGGCACGGCAATCAGCCCCAGCATTTT.

This clonotype has a handful of counts. The DNA of the CDR3 is TGTGCCTGCCGCCCCCCGGGCAGGGGAGGTAATCAGCCCCAGCATTTT. As protein: CACRPPGRGGNQPQHF. This sequence joins TRBV30 and TRBJ1-5, with D maybe TRBD1 (6 bases). The CDR3 contains 16 residues. V dropped 6 bases and J dropped 4 bases, with 22 bases sitting between them. Germline-derived CDR1 and CDR2 are GTSNPN and SVGIG (reference sequence).

This clonotype showed up many times. The chain links TRBV19 to TRBJ2-1, with a tentative D call TRBD2 (7 bases). CDR1 LNHDA and CDR2 SQIVND come from the germline V gene (reference sequence). This CDR3 region has 14 residues. With 4 bases removed from V and 4 bases from J, the gap between germline ends came to 11 bases. CDR3 DNA: TGTGCCAGTAGTAGGGGGGGCGCGTACAATGAGCAGTTCTTC. Translated, it gives CASSRGGAYNEQFF.